One and the same sample provided the 13 T cell receptor beta chains below, sequenced in a study of lymphopenia after photon versus proton radiotherapy. Produced via immunoSEQ multiplex PCR; TCRdb's table is partial and in-frame only. Of around 63,000 clones listed, approximately 87% are singletons. Sequenced here: peripheral blood, sampled from a patient treated with proton-based radiotherapy. These receptors were taken from an elderly man with esophageal cancer.

This clone was seen once. The J gene is TRBJ1-2, the V gene TRBV6-6; D is unclear. V lost 0 bases and J lost 8, with 13 bases in between. Germline CDR1 is MNHNY and CDR2 is SVGAGI (reference sequence). The CDR3 runs to 14 residues. CDR3 loop: CASSYSYPQRGYTF. In DNA, the CDR3 is TGTGCCAGCAGTTACTCGTACCCCCAGCGGGGCTACACCTTC.

The chain is built from TRBV5-1 and TRBJ1-4; TRBD1 might be the D (6 bases). CDR3 length: 16 amino acids. Germline V gene sequence: CDR1 SGHRS, CDR2 YFSETQ. V lost 3 bases, J lost 4 bases, and 16 bases lay in between. CDR3 DNA sequence: TGCGCCAGCAGCTCGGATGGTAACAGGGTTAATGAAAAACTGTTTTTT. Its translation: CASSSDGNRVNEKLFF. The full variable domain, with the rest looked up from reference TRBV5-1 and TRBJ1-4, is KAGVTQTPRYLIKTRGQQVTLSCSPISGHRSVSWYQQTPGQGLQFLFEYFSETQRNKGNFPGRFSGRQFSNSRSEMNVSTLELGDSALYLCASSSDGNRVNEKLFFGSGTQLSVL.

This chain connects TRBV29-1 to TRBJ2-5; possible D gene TRBD1, 6 bases. Trimming took off 3 bases at V and 1 base at J, with 12 bases between the two ends. Per the germline V gene, CDR1 is SQVTM and CDR2 is ANQGSEA. This CDR3 has 14 residues. The CDR3 coding sequence is TGCAGCGTTGATGCAGGGGCCATCCAAGAGACCCAGTACTTC. This sequence encodes CSVDAGAIQETQYF.

The J gene is TRBJ2-5, the V gene TRBV29-1; D possibly matches TRBD1 or TRBD2 (5 bases each). CDR3 length: 12 amino acids. V lost 4 bases and J 5 bases, leaving 11 bases between the germline ends. From germline, CDR1 is SQVTM and CDR2 ANQGSEA. The CDR3 reads CSVVGVGETQYF. DNA of the CDR3: TGCAGCGTTGTGGGGGTTGGTGAGACCCAGTACTTC.

The chain employs TRBV7-2 and TRBJ1-2; D is ambiguous. CDR1 SGHTA and CDR2 FQGNSA come from the germline V gene. The CDR3 sequence is 15 residues long. V dropped 4 bases and J dropped 2 bases, with 14 bases sitting between them. The CDR3 spells CASSSRLPNNYGYTF. CDR3 nucleotides: TGTGCCAGCAGCTCCCGACTTCCAAACAACTATGGCTACACCTTC.

The count of this clone is one. This chain connects TRBV10-3 to TRBJ2-3; tentative D call: TRBD2 (6 bases). The CDR3 length is 13 residues. V lost 7 bases to trimming and J lost 1 base, with 9 bases between them. In germline, CDR1 is ENHRY, CDR2 SYGVKD. The CDR3 region is CAITGGGTDTQYF. DNA of the CDR3: TGTGCCATCACAGGAGGGGGCACAGATACGCAGTATTTT.

The rearrangement joins TRBV30 to TRBJ2-3, with D maybe TRBD2 (6 bases). V lost 2 bases to trimming and J lost 0 bases, with 9 bases between them. CDR1 GTSNPN and CDR2 SVGIG come from the germline V gene (reference sequence). This CDR3 contains 14 residues. CDR3 DNA sequence: TGTGCCTGGAGTTGGGGAGGCAGCACAGATACGCAGTATTTT. Encoded protein: CAWSWGGSTDTQYF.

V and J are TRBV9 and TRBJ2-1; 10 bases fit TRBD2. Germline assignment: CDR1 SGDLS and CDR2 YYNGEE. The CDR3 has 16 amino acids. The junction had 10 bases not matched to a gene; V was cut back by 4 bases and J by 6 bases. CDR3 DNA sequence: TGTGCCAGCAGCCCCCTCGGACTAGCGGCCACCAATGAGCAGTTCTTC. Residues: CASSPLGLAATNEQFF.

The chain joins TRBV10-3 to TRBJ2-3; D is unresolved. CDR1 ENHRY and CDR2 SYGVKD come from the germline V gene. Trimming removed 10 bases at V and 4 bases at J, with 9 bases between. This CDR3 contains 11 residues. CDR3 nucleotide sequence: TGTGCCACCTACACCCCAGATACGCAGTATTTT. Protein sequence: CATYTPDTQYF.

The rearrangement joins TRBV5-1 to TRBJ2-3; 9 positions agree with TRBD2. Per germline, CDR1 SGHRS and CDR2 YFSETQ. This CDR3 has 17 amino acids. The ends lost 2 bases at V and 4 bases at J; junction bases unmatched: 11. The CDR3 sequence is CASSFGIAGGLADTQYF. Written as DNA, the CDR3 is TGCGCCAGCAGCTTCGGTATCGCGGGGGGGCTGGCAGATACGCAGTATTTT.

The chain carries TRBV11-2 and TRBJ2-7; 12 bases are shared with TRBD2. V lost 5 bases and J lost 5; bases outside the gene matches: 7. This CDR3 is 15 amino acids long. Germline-derived CDR1 and CDR2 are SGHAT and FQNNGV. The CDR3 here is CASSTRLAGDDEQYF. The DNA of the CDR3 is TGTGCCAGCAGCACCCGACTAGCGGGAGACGACGAGCAGTACTTC.

This sequence joins TRBV2 and TRBJ1-2, with D hard to call. CDR1 and CDR2 from the germline V gene are SNHLY and FYNNEI. V was clipped by 1 base and J by 2 bases, with 8 bases between them. The CDR3 totals 14 residues. In nucleotides, the CDR3 is TGTGCCAGCAGTGAAGGAGGTTTCAACTATGGCTACACCTTC. Residues: CASSEGGFNYGYTF.

The sample holds a few counts of this clone. The rearrangement links TRBV10-3 to TRBJ1-5, with a possible D match to TRBD1 (6 bases). This CDR3 comprises 17 residues. Trimming left V 10 bases short and J 0 bases short, with 22 bases between. The V gene's germline CDR1 is ENHRY and CDR2 SYGVKD. The chain's CDR3 is CATKEVGGGNSNQPQHF. In DNA form, the CDR3 reads TGTGCCACCAAGGAGGTAGGAGGGGGGAATAGCAATCAGCCCCAGCATTTT.